Shown below are 7 T cell receptor beta chains from a single sample sequenced in a study of T cell changes during pregnancy in multiple sclerosis. The method was immunoSEQ multiplex PCR; TCRdb's version includes in-frame clones alone and lacks a portion of them. The sample records around 8,100 clones, about 85% being singletons. The sequences come from CD8+ T cells from peripheral blood mononuclear cells, collected in the first trimester of pregnancy. Receptors were obtained from a female donor in good health, enrolled as a control in a pregnancy study.

The genes are TRBV7-9 and TRBJ1-1; D gene unclear. Germline CDR1 is SEHNR and CDR2 is FQNEAQ (reference sequence). The V gene lost 8 bases and the J gene lost 0 bases, with 13 bases spanning the gap. The CDR3 length is 14 residues. CDR3 DNA: TGTGCCAGCCGATCGCCAGACATGAACACTGAAGCTTTCTTT. Encoded protein: CASRSPDMNTEAFF.

The chain recombines TRBV7-9 with TRBJ1-1; no clear D gene. V was clipped by 8 bases and J by 7 bases, with 11 bases between them. Germline V gene sequence: CDR1 SEHNR, CDR2 FQNEAQ (reference sequence). This CDR3 comprises 11 residues. CDR3 amino acids: CASSPGFEAFF. The CDR3 region has the DNA TGTGCCAGCTCCCCGGGGTTTGAAGCTTTCTTT.

In this sample, this clone turned up once. This sequence joins TRBV19 and TRBJ2-7; 9 nucleotides agree with TRBD1. V was clipped by 3 bases and J by 11 bases; unmatched bases: 11. Germline-derived CDR1 and CDR2 are LNHDA and SQIVND (reference sequence). The CDR3 is made up of 14 amino acids. CDR3 DNA sequence: TGTGCCAGTAGTATCGGCGGGACAGGGATTGGGGAGTACTTC. Amino acids: CASSIGGTGIGEYF. Variable domain in full (rest from reference TRBV19 and TRBJ2-7): DGGITQSPKYLFRKEGQNVTLSCEQNLNHDAMYWYRQDPGQGLRLIYYSQIVNDFQKGDIAEGYSVSREKKESFPLTVTSAQKNPTAFYLCASSIGGTGIGEYFGPGTRLTVT.

V is TRBV6-1 and J is TRBJ1-4; perhaps TRBD1 as D (5 bases). CDR3 length: 15 amino acids. V was clipped by 0 bases and J by 8 bases, with 13 bases between them. In germline, CDR1 is MNHNS, CDR2 SASEGT. CDR3 DNA sequence: TGTGCCAGCAGTGAAGCCTCAGGGTCAGGAGAAAAACTGTTTTTT. Translation gives CASSEASGSGEKLFF.

V and J are TRBV28 and TRBJ2-7; 9 bases fit TRBD1. V dropped 8 bases and J dropped 3; count of bases not matched to a gene: 11. CDR1 is MDHEN and CDR2 is SYDVKM in the germline V gene. This CDR3 spans 15 amino acids. CDR3 residues: CASSGTGLTIYEQYF. The DNA for the CDR3 is TGTGCCAGCTCCGGGACAGGGTTAACAATCTACGAGCAGTACTTC.

The rearrangement uses TRBV19 and TRBJ1-2; 8 bases line up with TRBD1. The CDR3 spans 15 residues. The germline V gene encodes CDR1 LNHDA and CDR2 SQIVND (reference sequence). J lost 10 bases, V lost 5 bases, and 15 bases had no gene match. The CDR3 DNA sequence: TGTGCCAGTAGTCAAGCGACCAGGGGGCAAGCCTCCTACACCTTC. Its protein product is CASSQATRGQASYTF.

The genes are TRBV7-9 and TRBJ2-7; no definite D call. Between the trimmed V and J ends, which lost 4 bases and 2 bases, there was a span of 9 bases. Germline V gene sequence: CDR1 SEHNR, CDR2 FQNEAQ (reference sequence). CDR3 length: 13 amino acids. This CDR3 reads CASSSAQTYEQYF. The DNA for the CDR3 is TGTGCCAGCAGCTCGGCACAGACCTACGAGCAGTACTTC. The whole variable domain, filled in from reference TRBV7-9 and TRBJ2-7, reads DTGVSQNPRHKITKRGQNVTFRCDPISEHNRLYWYRQTLGQGPEFLTYFQNEAQLEKSRLLSDRFSAERPKGSFSTLEIQRTEQGDSAMYLCASSSAQTYEQYFGPGTRLTVT.